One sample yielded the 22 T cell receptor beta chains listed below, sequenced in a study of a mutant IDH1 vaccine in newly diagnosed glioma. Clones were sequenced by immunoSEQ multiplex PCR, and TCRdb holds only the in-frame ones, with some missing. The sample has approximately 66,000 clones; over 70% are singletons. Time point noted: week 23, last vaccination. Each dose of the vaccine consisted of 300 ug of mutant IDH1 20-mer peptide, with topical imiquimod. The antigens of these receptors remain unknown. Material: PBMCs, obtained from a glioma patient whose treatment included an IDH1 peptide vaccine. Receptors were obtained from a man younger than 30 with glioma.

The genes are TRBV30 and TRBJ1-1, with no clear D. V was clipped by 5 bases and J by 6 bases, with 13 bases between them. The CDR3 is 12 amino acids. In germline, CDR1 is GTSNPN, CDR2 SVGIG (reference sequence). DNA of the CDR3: TGTGCCTGGTCCCCTGCTAGCGCTGAAGCTTTCTTT. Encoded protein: CAWSPASAEAFF.

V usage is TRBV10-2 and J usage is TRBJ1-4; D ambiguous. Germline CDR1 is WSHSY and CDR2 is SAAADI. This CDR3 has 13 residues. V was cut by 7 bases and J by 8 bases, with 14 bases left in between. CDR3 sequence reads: CASTWQAHEKLFF. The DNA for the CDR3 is TGCGCCAGCACATGGCAGGCCCACGAAAAACTGTTTTTT.

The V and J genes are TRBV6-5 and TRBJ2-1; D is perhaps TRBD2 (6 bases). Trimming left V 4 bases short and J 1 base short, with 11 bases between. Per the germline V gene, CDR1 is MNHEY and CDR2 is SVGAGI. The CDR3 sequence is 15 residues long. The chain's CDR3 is CASSSTGVSYNEQFF. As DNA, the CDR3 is TGTGCCAGCAGTTCGACGGGGGTATCCTACAATGAGCAGTTCTTC.

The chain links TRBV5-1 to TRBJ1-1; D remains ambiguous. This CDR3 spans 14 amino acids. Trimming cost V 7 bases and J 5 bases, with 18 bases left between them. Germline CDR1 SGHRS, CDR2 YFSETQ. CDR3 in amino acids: CASAPQREGTEAFF. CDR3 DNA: TGCGCCAGCGCCCCACAGAGGGAAGGAACTGAAGCTTTCTTT.

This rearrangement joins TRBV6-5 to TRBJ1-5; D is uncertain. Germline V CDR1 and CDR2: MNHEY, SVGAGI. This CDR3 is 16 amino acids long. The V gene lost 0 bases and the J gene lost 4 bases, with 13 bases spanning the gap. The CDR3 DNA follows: TGTGCCAGCAGTTACTCGAGACCACGAGCAAATCAGCCCCAGCATTTT. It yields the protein CASSYSRPRANQPQHF.

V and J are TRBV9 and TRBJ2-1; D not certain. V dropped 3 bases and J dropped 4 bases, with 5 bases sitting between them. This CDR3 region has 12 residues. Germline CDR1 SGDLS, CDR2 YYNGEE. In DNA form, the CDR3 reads TGTGCCAGCAGCGCGCAGTACAATGAGCAGTTCTTC. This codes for CASSAQYNEQFF. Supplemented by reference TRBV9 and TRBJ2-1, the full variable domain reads DSGVTQTPKHLITATGQRVTLRCSPRSGDLSVYWYQQSLDQGLQFLIQYYNGEERAKGNILERFSAQQFPDLHSELNLSSLELGDSALYFCASSAQYNEQFFGPGTRLTVL.

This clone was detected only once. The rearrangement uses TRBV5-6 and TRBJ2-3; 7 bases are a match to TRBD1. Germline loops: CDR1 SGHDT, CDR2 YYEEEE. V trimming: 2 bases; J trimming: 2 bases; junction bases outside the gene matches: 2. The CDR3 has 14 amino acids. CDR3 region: CASSLGGYTDTQYF. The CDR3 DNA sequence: TGTGCCAGCAGCTTAGGGGGCTACACAGATACGCAGTATTTT.

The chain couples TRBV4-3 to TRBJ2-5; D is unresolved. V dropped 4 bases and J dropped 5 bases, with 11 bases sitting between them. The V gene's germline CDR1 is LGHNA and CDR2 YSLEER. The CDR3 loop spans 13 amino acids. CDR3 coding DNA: TGCGCCAGCAGCCCGGCCCGGTGGGAGACCCAGTACTTC. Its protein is CASSPARWETQYF.

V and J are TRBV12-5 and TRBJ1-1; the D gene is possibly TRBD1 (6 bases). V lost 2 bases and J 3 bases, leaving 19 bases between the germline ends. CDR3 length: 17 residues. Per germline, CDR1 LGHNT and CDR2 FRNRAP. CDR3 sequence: CASGLYRTASLYTEAFF. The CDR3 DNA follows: TGTGCTAGTGGTTTGTATCGGACAGCAAGTTTATACACTGAAGCTTTCTTT.

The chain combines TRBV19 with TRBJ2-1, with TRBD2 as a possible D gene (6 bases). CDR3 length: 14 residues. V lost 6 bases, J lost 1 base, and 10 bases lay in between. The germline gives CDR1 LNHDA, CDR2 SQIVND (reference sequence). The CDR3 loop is CASRSEGSYNEQFF. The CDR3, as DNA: TGTGCCAGTAGGTCGGAGGGATCCTACAATGAGCAGTTCTTC.

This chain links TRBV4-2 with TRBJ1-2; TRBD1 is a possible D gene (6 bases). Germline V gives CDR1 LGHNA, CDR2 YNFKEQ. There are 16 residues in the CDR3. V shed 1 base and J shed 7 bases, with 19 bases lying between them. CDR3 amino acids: CASSQVLEGGYGGYTF. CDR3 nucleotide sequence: TGTGCCAGCAGCCAAGTCCTCGAGGGGGGGTACGGTGGCTACACCTTC.

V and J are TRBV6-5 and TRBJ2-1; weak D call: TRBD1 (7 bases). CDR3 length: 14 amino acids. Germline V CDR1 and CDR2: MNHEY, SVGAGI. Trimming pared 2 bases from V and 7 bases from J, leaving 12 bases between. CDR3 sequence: CASSYAGQTNEQFF. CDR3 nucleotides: TGTGCCAGCAGTTACGCGGGACAGACTAATGAGCAGTTCTTC.

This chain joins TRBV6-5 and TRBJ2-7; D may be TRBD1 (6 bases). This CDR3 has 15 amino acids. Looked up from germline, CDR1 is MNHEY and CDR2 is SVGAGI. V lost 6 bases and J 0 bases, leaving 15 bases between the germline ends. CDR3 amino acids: CASSRTGQSSYEQYF. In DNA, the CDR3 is TGTGCCAGCAGCCGAACAGGACAGAGCTCCTACGAGCAGTACTTC.

CDR3 nucleotides: TGTGCCAGCAGCACCTCTTCCGAGGCCAAATACGAGCAGTACTTC. It translates to CASSTSSEAKYEQYF. The genes are TRBV6-6 and TRBJ2-7, with D hard to call. There are 15 residues in the CDR3. Germline V CDR1 and CDR2: MNHNY, SVGAGI (reference sequence). The V gene lost 6 bases and the J gene lost 4 bases, with 19 bases spanning the gap.

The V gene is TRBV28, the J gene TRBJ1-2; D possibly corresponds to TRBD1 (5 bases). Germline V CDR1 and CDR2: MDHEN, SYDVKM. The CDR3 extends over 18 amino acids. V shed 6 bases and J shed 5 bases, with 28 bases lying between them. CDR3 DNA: TGTGCCAGCAGCCCGAACCCTGAGAGGGGACCATCCTATTATGGCTACACCTTC. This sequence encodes CASSPNPERGPSYYGYTF.

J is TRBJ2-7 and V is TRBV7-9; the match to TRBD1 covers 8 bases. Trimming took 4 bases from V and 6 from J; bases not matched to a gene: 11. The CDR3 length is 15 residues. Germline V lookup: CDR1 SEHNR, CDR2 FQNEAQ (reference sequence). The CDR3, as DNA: TGTGCCAGCAGCTATCAGGGGGCCCCCGCCTCCGAGCAGTACTTC. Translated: CASSYQGAPASEQYF.

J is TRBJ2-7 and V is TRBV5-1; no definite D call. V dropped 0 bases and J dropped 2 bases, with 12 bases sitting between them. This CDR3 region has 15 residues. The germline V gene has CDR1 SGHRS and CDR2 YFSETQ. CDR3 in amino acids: CASSLGEIGAYEQYF. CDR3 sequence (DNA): TGCGCCAGCAGCTTGGGGGAAATAGGTGCCTACGAGCAGTACTTC.

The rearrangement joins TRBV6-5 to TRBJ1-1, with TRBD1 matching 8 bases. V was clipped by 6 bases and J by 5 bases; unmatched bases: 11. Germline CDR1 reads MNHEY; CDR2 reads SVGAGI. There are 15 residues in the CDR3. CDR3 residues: CASRGAWTGWTEAFF. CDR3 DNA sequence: TGTGCCAGCAGAGGCGCTTGGACAGGGTGGACTGAAGCTTTCTTT.

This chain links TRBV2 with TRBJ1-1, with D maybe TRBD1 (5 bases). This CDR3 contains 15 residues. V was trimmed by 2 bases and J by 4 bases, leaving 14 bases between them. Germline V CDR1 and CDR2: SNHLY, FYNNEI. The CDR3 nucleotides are TGTGCCAGCAGTGAAATGGGGGGGGTAAGCACTGAAGCTTTCTTT. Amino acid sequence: CASSEMGGVSTEAFF.

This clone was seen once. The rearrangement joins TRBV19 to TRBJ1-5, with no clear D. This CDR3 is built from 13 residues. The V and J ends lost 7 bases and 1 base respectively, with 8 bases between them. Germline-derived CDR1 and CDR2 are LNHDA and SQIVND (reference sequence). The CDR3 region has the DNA TGTGCCAGTACCCACCGGAGCAATCAGCCCCAGCATTTT. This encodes CASTHRSNQPQHF.

CDR3 sequence (DNA): TGTGCCAGCAGCTCTAGCGGCTCCTACGAGCAGTACTTC. Protein product: CASSSSGSYEQYF. This chain connects TRBV7-2 to TRBJ2-7; 7 bases fit TRBD2. The germline V gene has CDR1 SGHTA and CDR2 FQGNSA. The CDR3 has 13 residues. With 4 bases clipped from V and 0 bases from J, the junction kept 0 bases outside the gene matches.

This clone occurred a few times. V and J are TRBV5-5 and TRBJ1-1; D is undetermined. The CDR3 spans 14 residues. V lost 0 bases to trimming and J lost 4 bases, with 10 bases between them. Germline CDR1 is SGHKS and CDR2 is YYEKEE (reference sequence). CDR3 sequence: CASSLARGATEAFF. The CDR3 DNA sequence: TGTGCCAGCAGCTTGGCCCGGGGTGCCACTGAAGCTTTCTTT.